This TCR beta chain was obtained from a study of a mutant IDH1 vaccine in newly diagnosed glioma. Specified time point: week 23, last vaccination. Each dose of the vaccine consisted of 300 ug of mutant IDH1 20-mer peptide, with topical imiquimod. Method: immunoSEQ multiplex PCR; TCRdb's copy keeps in-frame clones and lacks some. Of roughly 38,000 clones in the sample, 65% to 80% were seen once. About this clone: Antigen unknown.

The source material was PBMCs, sampled from a glioma patient whose treatment included an IDH1 peptide vaccine. The clonotype was recovered from a man in his forties or fifties with glioma.

Written as DNA, the CDR3 is TGTGCCAGCAGCCAAGATCTCGGGGGGGGCACAGATACGCAGTATTTT. It encodes CASSQDLGGGTDTQYF. This chain links TRBV14 with TRBJ2-3; 8 nucleotides align to TRBD2. This CDR3 spans 16 amino acids. V trimming: 0 bases; J trimming: 1 base; junction bases outside the gene matches: 3. Germline V gene sequence: CDR1 SGHDN, CDR2 FVKESK.